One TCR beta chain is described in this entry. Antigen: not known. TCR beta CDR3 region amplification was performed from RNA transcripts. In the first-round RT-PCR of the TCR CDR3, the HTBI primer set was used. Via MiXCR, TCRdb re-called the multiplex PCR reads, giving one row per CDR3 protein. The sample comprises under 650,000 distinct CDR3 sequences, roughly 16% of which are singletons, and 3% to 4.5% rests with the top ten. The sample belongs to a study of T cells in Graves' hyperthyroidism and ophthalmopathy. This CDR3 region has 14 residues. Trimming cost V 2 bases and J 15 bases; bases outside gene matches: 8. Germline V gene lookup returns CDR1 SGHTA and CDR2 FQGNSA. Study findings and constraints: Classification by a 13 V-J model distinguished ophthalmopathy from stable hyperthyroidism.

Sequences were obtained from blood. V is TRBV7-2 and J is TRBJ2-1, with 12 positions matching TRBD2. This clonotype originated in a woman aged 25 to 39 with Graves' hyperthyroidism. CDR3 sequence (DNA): TGTGCCAGCAGCTTAATAGCGACTAGCGGGAGTCTGTTCTTC. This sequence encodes CASSLIATSGSLFF.